Following are 14 T cell receptor beta chains from one sample sequenced in a study of T cells in Graves' hyperthyroidism and ophthalmopathy. The investigators amplified TCR beta CDR3 regions from RNA transcripts. During a first-round RT-PCR of the TCR CDR3, the HTBI primer set was used. TCRdb analysed the multiplex PCR reads with MiXCR anew, one entry per CDR3 protein. The sample shows about 130,000 distinct CDR3 sequences, around 20% of them seen only once. The specimen was blood. Receptors were obtained from a woman in her forties or fifties with Graves' hyperthyroidism that later progressed to Graves' ophthalmopathy.

CDR3 coding DNA: TGTGCCAGCAGTAGCAGTAGGAATGAGCAGTTCTTC. This gives the protein CASSSSRNEQFF. This chain links TRBV2 with TRBJ2-1; D is unclear. Germline CDR1 is SNHLY and CDR2 is FYNNEI. The CDR3 consists of 12 residues. V lost 5 bases and J lost 7, with 9 bases in between.

The chain joins TRBV6-1 to TRBJ2-1, with D hard to call. Germline V lookup: CDR1 MNHNS, CDR2 SASEGT. This CDR3 is 14 amino acids long. V was pared by 5 bases and J by 5 bases, with 13 bases between. The CDR3 bases are TGTGCCAGCAGTCGTCCTATGGGGAACAATGAGCAGTTCTTC. Protein: CASSRPMGNNEQFF.

This clonotype was counted at least ten times. V is TRBV27 and J is TRBJ1-1, with D tentatively TRBD1 (6 bases). Trimming took 6 bases from V and 1 from J, leaving 12 bases between them. CDR1 and CDR2 (germline): MNHEY, SMNVEV (reference sequence). CDR3 size: 14 residues. This CDR3 reads CASRFRTANTEAFF. The CDR3, as DNA: TGTGCCAGCAGGTTCCGGACAGCGAACACTGAAGCTTTCTTT.

This clonotype was seen at least ten times. The V and J genes are TRBV12-3 or TRBV12-4 and TRBJ2-1; 8 positions match TRBD2. The trim removed 5 bases at V and 7 bases at J, leaving 10 bases unmatched. The CDR3 consists of 15 residues. The CDR3 DNA sequence: TGTGCCAGCAGTCCAAGCGGGAGTGGAATAAATGAGCAGTTCTTC. Its translation: CASSPSGSGINEQFF.

This clonotype was seen a handful of times. CDR3 DNA sequence: TGTGCCAGCAGCCCGAGCTCCTACAATGAGCAGTTCTTC. Its translation is CASSPSSYNEQFF. The J gene is TRBJ2-1, the V gene TRBV5-4, with D unresolved. The CDR3 sequence is 13 residues long. V dropped 4 bases and J dropped 0 bases, with 5 bases sitting between them. Germline loops: CDR1 SGHNT, CDR2 YYREEE (reference sequence).

The gene calls are TRBV9 and TRBJ1-1, with D uncertain. CDR1 SGDLS and CDR2 YYNGEE come from the germline V gene. The CDR3 is made up of 14 amino acids. Trimming stripped 4 bases from V and 6 bases from J, with 16 bases between. CDR3 protein: CASSLIMGSAEAFF. The CDR3 coding sequence is TGTGCCAGCAGCCTTATTATGGGGAGCGCTGAAGCTTTCTTT. Supplemented by reference TRBV9 and TRBJ1-1, the full variable domain reads DSGVTQTPKHLITATGQRVTLRCSPRSGDLSVYWYQQSLDQGLQFLIQYYNGEERAKGNILERFSAQQFPDLHSELNLSSLELGDSALYFCASSLIMGSAEAFFGQGTRLTVV.

In its sample, this clonotype was seen many times. V and J are TRBV3-1 and TRBJ2-3, with 9 positions matching TRBD1. This CDR3 is built from 18 residues. Per germline, CDR1 LGHDT and CDR2 YNNKEL (reference sequence). J was trimmed by 0 bases and V by 3 bases; bases with no gene match: 10. The CDR3 nucleotides are TGTGCCAGCAGCCAGGGACAGGGCGGGTTTGCTAGCACAGATACGCAGTATTTT. Its protein is CASSQGQGGFASTDTQYF.

This clonotype was seen at least ten times. This chain connects TRBV7-2 to TRBJ2-1; TRBD2 matches 9 bases. There are 15 residues in the CDR3. The V gene end was trimmed by 5 bases and the J gene end by 7 bases; junction bases not matched to a gene: 9. CDR1 is SGHTA and CDR2 is FQGNSA in the germline V gene. CDR3 nucleotide sequence: TGTGCCAGCAGCGAGTCTAGCGGGAATGGTAATGAGCAGTTCTTC. Translation gives CASSESSGNGNEQFF. Supplemented by reference TRBV7-2 and TRBJ2-1, the full variable domain reads GAGVSQSPSNKVTEKGKDVELRCDPISGHTALYWYRQSLGQGLEFLIYFQGNSAPDKSGLPSDRFSAERTGGSVSTLTIQRTQQEDSAVYLCASSESSGNGNEQFFGPGTRLTVL.

This clonotype has a count of ten or more. The chain carries TRBV28 and TRBJ1-1, with D tentatively TRBD1 (6 bases). Germline CDR1 MDHEN, CDR2 SYDVKM. Trimming took 8 bases from V and 0 from J, leaving 13 bases between them. There are 14 residues in the CDR3. This CDR3 reads CASHIGGVNTEAFF. As DNA, the CDR3 is TGTGCCAGCCACATAGGGGGGGTGAACACTGAAGCTTTCTTT.

The chain joins TRBV19 to TRBJ1-5; 7 bases align to TRBD1. CDR3 size: 14 residues. V lost 8 bases, J lost 0 bases, and 4 bases stayed unmatched. CDR1 is LNHDA and CDR2 is SQIVND in the germline V gene (reference sequence). The CDR3 DNA sequence: TGTGCCAGTCAGGGACAGTTTAGCAATCAGCCCCAGCATTTT. Translated: CASQGQFSNQPQHF. Filled out from reference TRBV19 and TRBJ1-5, the complete variable domain reads DGGITQSPKYLFRKEGQNVTLSCEQNLNHDAMYWYRQDPGQGLRLIYYSQIVNDFQKGDIAEGYSVSREKKESFPLTVTSAQKNPTAFYLCASQGQFSNQPQHFGDGTRLSIL.

At least ten counts were recorded for this clonotype. The rearrangement uses TRBV6-1 and TRBJ2-2; D possibly matches TRBD1 or TRBD2 (5 bases each). Germline V lookup: CDR1 MNHNS, CDR2 SASEGT. The V and J ends lost 6 bases and 5 bases respectively, with 13 bases between them. The CDR3 runs 14 residues. CDR3 nucleotide sequence: TGTGCCAGCAGAGATGAGGGGTGGACCGGGGAGCTGTTTTTT. Translation gives CASRDEGWTGELFF.

This clonotype was observed many times. V and J are TRBV3-1 and TRBJ2-4; 7 nucleotides align to TRBD1. CDR3 size: 15 residues. Germline CDR1 and CDR2: LGHDT and YNNKEL (reference sequence). V lost 4 bases to trimming and J lost 4 bases; unmatched junction nucleotides: 7. The CDR3 is CASSRKGAGKNIQYF. The CDR3 nucleotides are TGTGCCAGCAGCCGAAAGGGGGCGGGTAAAAACATTCAGTACTTC. Full variable domain (outside the CDR3, taken from reference TRBV3-1 and TRBJ2-4): DTAVSQTPKYLVTQMGNDKSIKCEQNLGHDTMYWYKQDSKKFLKIMFSYNNKELIINETVPNRFSPKSPDKAHLNLHINSLELGDSAVYFCASSRKGAGKNIQYFGAGTRLSVL.

This clonotype has ten or more counts. The chain recombines TRBV5-5 with TRBJ2-5; a weak D match, TRBD2 (6 bases). The V gene lost 4 bases and the J gene lost 3 bases, with 16 bases spanning the gap. CDR1 is SGHKS, CDR2 YYEKEE, per germline (reference sequence). The CDR3 contains 15 residues. The CDR3 loop is CASSGVVSGKETQYF. The CDR3 nucleotides are TGTGCCAGCAGCGGGGTTGTTAGCGGAAAAGAGACCCAGTACTTC.

The chain is built from TRBV28 and TRBJ1-1; 9 nucleotides match TRBD1. The germline gives CDR1 MDHEN, CDR2 SYDVKM. This CDR3 is 16 amino acids long. Trimming at V came to 6 bases and at J to 5 bases, leaving 13 bases not matched to a gene. CDR3 amino acids: CASSHLGQGSRTEAFF. CDR3 DNA: TGTGCCAGCAGCCACCTCGGACAGGGGTCGAGAACTGAAGCTTTCTTT. The full variable domain, completed using reference TRBV28 and TRBJ1-1, is DVKVTQSSRYLVKRTGEKVFLECVQDMDHENMFWYRQDPGLGLRLIYFSYDVKMKEKGDIPEGYSVSREKKERFSLILESASTNQTSMYLCASSHLGQGSRTEAFFGQGTRLTVV.